The T cell receptor beta chain under discussion was sequenced for a study of post-analysis software for immune sequencing data. A word on this clonotype: Its target is unknown. No conserved phenylalanine or tryptophan ends this CDR3, so it is likely a read error.

CDR1 and CDR2 from the germline V gene are DFQATT and SNEGSKA (reference sequence). This CDR3 spans 13 amino acids. Trimming removed 3 bases from V and 1 base from J; junction bases left unmatched: 2. Points from the study as a whole: Compared with controls, patients had more of five or six TRBV segments, including TRBV5-6, TRBV5-1 and TRBV20-1.

Each TCR beta cDNA library carried unique molecular identifiers. MiXCR, applied by TCRdb to the PCR reads, yields one record per CDR3 protein. Among 750,000 to 950,000 distinct CDR3 sequences listed, about 43% were seen once. V is TRBV20-1 and J is TRBJ2-5; TRBD1 aligns across 7 bases. The clonotype originates from a girl aged 10-17 years with multiple sclerosis. The sequenced sample consisted of blood. CDR3 sequence reads: CSASDRVQETQYS. The DNA of the CDR3 is TGCAGTGCTAGCGACAGGGTCCAAGAGACCCAGTACTCC.